This TCR beta chain was sequenced for a study of response to subunit inactivated influenza vaccine. Per the germline V gene, CDR1 is MDHEN and CDR2 is SYDVKM. The V end lost 8 bases, the J end lost 1 base, and 9 bases lay between the germline ends. This CDR3 has 13 amino acids. TCRdb analysed the RT-PCR reads with MiXCR anew, one entry per CDR3 protein. This sample has hundreds of thousands of distinct CDR3 sequences; 15% to 19% occur once, and the top ten carry roughly 12%. This clonotype was counted between two and nine times. The clonotype was recovered from a man aged 50 to 59 who received an inactivated influenza vaccine. This sample comprised PBMCs from blood, obtained roughly 12 days after vaccination. The chain recombines TRBV28 with TRBJ2-1; a weak D match, TRBD1 (5 bases). The CDR3 nucleotides are TGTGCCAGCCAAGGGGCGTCCTACAATGAGCAGTTCTTC. Residues: CASQGASYNEQFF.